Shown below are 5 T cell receptor beta chains from a single sample sequenced in a study of blood T cell repertoires in COVID-19. Repertoires were generated with immunoSEQ multiplex PCR, while TCRdb's copy carries only in-frame clones and drops some. The sample shows about 200,000 clones, roughly 84% of them seen only once. Source material: PBMCs or T cells enriched from blood (not recorded which). The receptors originated from a woman in her 30s who had been exposed to COVID-19.

This chain links TRBV30 with TRBJ1-4; TRBD1 matches 10 bases. The CDR3 sequence is 13 residues long. Germline V CDR1 and CDR2: GTSNPN, SVGIG (reference sequence). V shed 5 bases, J shed 5 bases, and the junction held 2 bases outside the gene matches. The CDR3, as DNA: TGTGCCTGGGGGGGACAGGGGAATGAAAAACTGTTTTTT. It codes for CAWGGQGNEKLFF.

The rearrangement links TRBV18 to TRBJ2-7; tentatively, D is TRBD1 (6 bases). Germline V gene data show CDR1 as KGHSH and CDR2 as LQKENI. V was trimmed by 6 bases and J by 4 bases, leaving 19 bases between them. This CDR3 spans 15 amino acids. The CDR3 is CASSKEVDSYYEQYF. The CDR3 DNA follows: TGTGCCAGCTCGAAGGAGGTGGACAGCTATTACGAGCAGTACTTC.

This clone turned up a few times. The rearrangement uses TRBV7-9 and TRBJ1-4; D remains ambiguous. The V gene lost 5 bases and the J gene lost 8 bases, with 24 bases spanning the gap. This CDR3 is built from 17 residues. Germline V CDR1 and CDR2: SEHNR, FQNEAQ (reference sequence). The CDR3 coding sequence is TGTGCCAGCAGCCCCCCATGGTCGGCCTCGACGGGGGAAAAACTGTTTTTT. This translates into CASSPPWSASTGEKLFF.

The chain links TRBV20-1 to TRBJ2-2, with D unclear. The V and J ends lost 3 bases and 3 bases respectively, with 8 bases between them. The CDR3 loop spans 13 amino acids. Germline CDR1 DFQATT, CDR2 SNEGSKA (reference sequence). CDR3 loop: CSASGRDTGELFF. CDR3 DNA: TGCAGTGCTAGTGGACGGGACACCGGGGAGCTGTTTTTT.

The chain combines TRBV12-5 with TRBJ1-4; perhaps TRBD1 as D (5 bases). Trimming cost V 5 bases and J 6 bases, with 19 bases left between them. The germline gives CDR1 LGHNT, CDR2 FRNRAP. The CDR3 has 16 residues. The DNA for the CDR3 is TGTGCTAGTGGTCCCCCTCAGGGTGGGGTGGATGAAAAACTGTTTTTT. This sequence encodes CASGPPQGGVDEKLFF.